What follows is one TCR beta chain and its context. This specimen belongs to a study of blood T cell repertoires in COVID-19. Background on the study: Some COVID-19 samples were acute and others convalescent; all came from the United States, Italy and Spain. T cells, B-cell-depleted T cells, or PBMCs provided the cDNA or gDNA that served as material.

The CDR3 is made up of 14 amino acids. CDR1 is SGHTA and CDR2 is FQGNSA in the germline V gene. V lost 6 bases, J lost 5 bases, and 4 bases stayed unmatched. In the original processing: Counts of nucleated cells, estimated from reference gene primer amplification, were obtained. Produced via immunoSEQ multiplex PCR; TCRdb's table is partial and in-frame only. D and trimming come from the DNA, and the V and J calls and clone size come from that table. Of about 200,000 clones in the sample, approximately 86% were seen once. The sequenced sample was peripheral blood. This TCR was sampled from a man aged 55 to 70 with COVID-19, enrolled during active disease. The gene calls are TRBV7-2 and TRBJ1-1; 12 bases are shared with TRBD1. The CDR3 loop reads CASRGTGGETEAFF. The CDR3 nucleotides are TGTGCCAGCAGGGGGACAGGGGGCGAGACTGAAGCTTTCTTT.